In this sample, the clone carrying this T cell receptor beta chain turned up many times. These data originate in a study of molecular identifiers for immune sequencing clone quantification. TCRdb itself ran the PCR reads through MiXCR, one entry per CDR3 protein. The sample carries tens of thousands of distinct CDR3 sequences, roughly a fifth recorded once. The specimen was naive CD8+ T cells from blood, with Jurkat cell RNA spiked in. The subset was: FACS-sorted CD8+CD4-CCR7+CD45RA+ naive T cells. This receptor was identified in a human donor in good health. Some libraries in this study had Jurkat cell RNA spiked in.

CDR3 loop: CASSFGGIKTQYF. The CDR3 bases are TGTGCCAGCAGTTTCGGGGGGATTAAGACCCAGTACTTC. V is TRBV6-2 or TRBV6-3 and J is TRBJ2-5; TRBD2 aligns across 7 bases. Trimming cost V 4 bases and J 6 bases; bases outside gene matches: 5. Germline-derived CDR1 and CDR2 are MNHEY and SVGEGT. The CDR3 is made up of 13 amino acids.